This T cell receptor beta chain was obtained from a study of neurological immune-mediated disorders. With V trimmed by 1 base and J by 5 bases, 12 bases remained unmatched. The CDR3 totals 18 residues. Per germline, CDR1 LNHDA and CDR2 SQIVND (reference sequence). Unsorted libraries were prepared from 2 million PBMCs that had been stored at -80 C. This clonotype has just a few counts. What it binds is unknown. The cDNA came from 5'RACE with 10-nucleotide random UMIs. In each sequencing run, over 160 million TCR-beta sequences were generated from 15-18 subjects. Using its own MiXCR run on the 5' RACE reads, TCRdb lists one record per CDR3 protein. The profile shows under 80,000 distinct CDR3 sequences, around 14% of them singletons. General observations from the study: Expanded clones shared no CDR3 amino acid sequences across subjects, suggesting private repertoires in all groups.

Sample: PBMCs. The receptor comes from a woman between 50 and 59 years old in good health. The chain carries TRBV19 and TRBJ2-5; 11 bases line up with TRBD1. The CDR3 DNA sequence: TGTGCCAGTAGTATAGGCGGAGGGACAGGGGGATTTCGTGAGACCCAGTACTTC. It translates to CASSIGGGTGGFRETQYF.